This TCR beta chain is drawn from a study of long-term antiretroviral therapy in people with HIV. immunoSEQ v3.0 was run at survey level. The repertoire was sequenced with immunoSEQ multiplex PCR; TCRdb's copy has only in-frame clones and lacks some. This sample yields tens of thousands of clones, of which approximately 89% are seen a single time; roughly 4.9% belongs to the top ten. With V trimmed by 5 bases and J by 0 bases, 10 bases remained unmatched. Germline values: CDR1 MGHRA, CDR2 YSYEKL. This CDR3 is built from 18 residues. The sequenced sample was unsorted PBMCs, obtained 0.1 years before starting antiretroviral therapy. The clonotype comes from a woman aged 45-59 years with HIV. The chain uses TRBV4-1 and TRBJ1-6; TRBD1 matches 7 bases. The CDR3 is CASSGPGQHISYNSPLHF. DNA for the CDR3: TGCGCCAGCAGCGGGCCGGGACAGCATATCTCCTATAATTCACCCCTCCACTTT.